This TCR beta chain is drawn from a study of cytomegalovirus exposure and HLA in healthy donors. Study-wide results and caveats: The authors later linked a missense DCLRE1C variant to TCR beta V- and J-gene trimming. Researchers reportedly found TCR beta sequences accurately predicted most subjects' HLA-A and HLA-B alleles.

There are 14 residues in the CDR3. CDR1 SGHTA and CDR2 FQGNSA come from the germline V gene. Trimming removed 8 bases from V and 4 bases from J, with 17 bases in between. Details on this clone: Its antigen remains unknown.

PCR employed 60 Vbeta and 13 Jbeta primers. The data were produced by immunoSEQ multiplex PCR, yet TCRdb's version contains in-frame clones alone and is incomplete. Here the sample spans approximately 170,000 clones, about 88% being singletons. Material: PBMCs. The sequence derives from a man between 25 and 39 years old in good health and CMV-seropositive. This chain connects TRBV7-2 to TRBJ2-5, with D tentatively TRBD2 (7 bases). In nucleotides, the CDR3 is TGTGCCAGCGCGAGGCAGGGGAGGGGAGAGACCCAGTACTTC. It specifies CASARQGRGETQYF.